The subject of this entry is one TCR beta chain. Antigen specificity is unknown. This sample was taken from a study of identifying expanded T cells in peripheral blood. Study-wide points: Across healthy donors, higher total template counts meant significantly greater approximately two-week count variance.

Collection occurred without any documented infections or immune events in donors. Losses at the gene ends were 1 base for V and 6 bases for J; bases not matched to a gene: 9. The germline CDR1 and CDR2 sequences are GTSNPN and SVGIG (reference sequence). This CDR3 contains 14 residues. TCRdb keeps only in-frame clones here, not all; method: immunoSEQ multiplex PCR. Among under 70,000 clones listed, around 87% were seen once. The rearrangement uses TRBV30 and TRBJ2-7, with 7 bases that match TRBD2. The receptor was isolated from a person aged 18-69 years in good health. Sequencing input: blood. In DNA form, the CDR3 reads TGTGCCTGGAGTGGGGGGAGGGGTAACTCCGAGCAGTACTTC. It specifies CAWSGGRGNSEQYF.